This T cell receptor (beta chain) was profiled in a study of human T cells and chemical hapten exposure. This clonotype has ten or more counts. The CDR3 extends over 14 amino acids. Germline CDR1 reads SGHDN; CDR2 reads FVKESK. Trimming at V came to 4 bases and at J to 1 base, leaving 4 bases not matched to a gene. Study processing details: TCRs per sample had a median of approximately 96,000 and ranged from 23,224 to 690,600. Each CDR3 protein gets one entry after TCRdb re-called the RACE reads with MiXCR. In this record, the V and J calls reflect TCRdb's handling and not the investigators' own analysis. The data show about 79,000 distinct CDR3 sequences, around 8.7% seen once. The sample's time point: healthy volunteer bleed at 6 weeks. Unfractionated whole blood yielded the extracted total RNA.

This TCR was recovered from a male donor in good health. Some clones in this sample may be carry-over from other donors' samples. This chain connects TRBV14 to TRBJ2-7; TRBD1 matches 7 bases. Source material: whole blood. The CDR3 sequence: CASSREQGSYEQYF. The CDR3 DNA reads TGTGCCAGCAGCCGCGAACAGGGGTCCTACGAGCAGTACTTC. Filled out from reference TRBV14 and TRBJ2-7, the complete variable domain reads EAGVTQFPSHSVIEKGQTVTLRCDPISGHDNLYWYRRVMGKEIKFLLHFVKESKQDESGMPNNRFLAERTGGTYSTLKVQPAELEDSGVYFCASSREQGSYEQYFGPGTRLTVT.